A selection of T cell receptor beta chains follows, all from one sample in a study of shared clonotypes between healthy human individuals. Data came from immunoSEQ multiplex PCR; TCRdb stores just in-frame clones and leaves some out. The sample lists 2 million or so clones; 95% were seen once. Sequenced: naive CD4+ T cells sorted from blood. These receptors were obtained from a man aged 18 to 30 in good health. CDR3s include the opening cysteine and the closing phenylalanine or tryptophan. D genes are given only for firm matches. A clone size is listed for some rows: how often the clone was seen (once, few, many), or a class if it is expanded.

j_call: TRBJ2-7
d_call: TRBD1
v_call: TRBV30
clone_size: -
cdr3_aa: CACTDRAKTYEQYF
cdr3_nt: TGTGCTTGCACCGACAGGGCTAAAACCTACGAGCAGTACTTC

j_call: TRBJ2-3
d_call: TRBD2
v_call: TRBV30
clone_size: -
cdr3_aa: CAWSQDGIYGSGRAKERDTQYF
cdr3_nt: TGTGCCTGGTCCCAGGACGGAATTTATGGTAGCGGGAGGGCCAAGGAAAGGGATACGCAGTATTTT

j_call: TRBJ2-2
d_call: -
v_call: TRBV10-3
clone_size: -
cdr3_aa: CATGPQGTGELFF
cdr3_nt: TGTGCCACCGGACCGCAAGGGACCGGGGAGCTGTTTTTT

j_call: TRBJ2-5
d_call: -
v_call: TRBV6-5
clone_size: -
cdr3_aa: CASSRLWTAQETQYF
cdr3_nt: TGTGCCAGCAGTAGGCTGTGGACTGCACAAGAGACCCAGTACTTC

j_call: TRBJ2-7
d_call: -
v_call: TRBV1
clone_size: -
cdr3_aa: CTSSLRDSTTLYEQYF
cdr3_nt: TGCACCAGCAGCCTAAGGGACAGCACAACCCTCTACGAGCAGTACTTC

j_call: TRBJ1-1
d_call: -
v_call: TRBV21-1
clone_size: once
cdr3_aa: CASSIRQGITEAFF
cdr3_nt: TGTGCCAGCAGCATTAGGCAGGGGATCACTGAAGCTTTCTTT

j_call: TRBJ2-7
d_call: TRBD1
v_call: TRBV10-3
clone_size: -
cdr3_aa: CASSSAGTGGYEQYF
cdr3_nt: TGTGCCAGCAGTTCTGCCGGGACAGGGGGCTACGAGCAGTACTTC

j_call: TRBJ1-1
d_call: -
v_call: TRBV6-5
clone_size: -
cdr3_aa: CASSYSRGRAEAFF
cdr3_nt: TGTGCCAGCAGTTACTCGAGGGGTCGCGCTGAAGCTTTCTTT

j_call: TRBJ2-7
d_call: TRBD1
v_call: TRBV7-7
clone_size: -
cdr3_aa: CASSLGTGGTYEQYF
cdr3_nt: TGTGCTAGCAGCCTGGGGACAGGGGGAACCTACGAGCAGTACTTC

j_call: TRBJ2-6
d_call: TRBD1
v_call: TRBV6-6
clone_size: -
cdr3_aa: CASRSGGTGANVLTF
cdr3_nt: TGTGCCAGCAGATCAGGGGGCACCGGGGCCAACGTCCTGACTTTC

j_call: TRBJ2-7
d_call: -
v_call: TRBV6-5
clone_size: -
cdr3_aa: CASSRQTQGHEQYF
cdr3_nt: TGTGCCAGCAGTCGACAGACGCAGGGCCACGAGCAGTACTTC

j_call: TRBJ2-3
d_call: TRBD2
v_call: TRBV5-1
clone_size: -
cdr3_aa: CASSPSGGLADTQYF
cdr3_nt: TGCGCCAGCAGCCCTTCGGGGGGTTTGGCAGATACGCAGTATTTT

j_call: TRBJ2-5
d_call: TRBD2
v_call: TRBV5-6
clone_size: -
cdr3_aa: CASSPALAGGQETQYF
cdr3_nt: TGTGCCAGCAGCCCCGCGTTAGCGGGGGGGCAAGAGACCCAGTACTTC

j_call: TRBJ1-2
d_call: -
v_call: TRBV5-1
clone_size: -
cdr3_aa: CASSDTPGTAYGYTF
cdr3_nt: TGCGCCAGCAGTGACACCCCCGGGACGGCCTATGGCTACACCTTC

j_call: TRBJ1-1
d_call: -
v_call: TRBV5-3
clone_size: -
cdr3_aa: CARSFPGTPPNSTEAFF
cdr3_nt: TGTGCCAGAAGCTTCCCCGGGACCCCTCCCAATAGCACTGAAGCTTTCTTT

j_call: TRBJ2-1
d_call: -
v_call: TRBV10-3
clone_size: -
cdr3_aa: CAISESTDNEQFF
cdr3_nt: TGTGCCATCAGTGAGTCGACGGACAATGAGCAGTTCTTC

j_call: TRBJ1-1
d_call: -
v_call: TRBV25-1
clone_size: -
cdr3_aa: CASSEPGAQNTEAFF
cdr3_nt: TGTGCCAGCAGTGAACCGGGGGCTCAGAACACTGAAGCTTTCTTT

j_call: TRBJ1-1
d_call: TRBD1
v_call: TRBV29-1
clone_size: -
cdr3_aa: CSVESRQGGNWNTEAFF
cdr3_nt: TGCAGCGTTGAATCCAGACAGGGGGGGAATTGGAACACTGAAGCTTTCTTT

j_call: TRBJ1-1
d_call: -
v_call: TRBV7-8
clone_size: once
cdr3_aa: CASSLRTQMNTEAFF
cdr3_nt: TGTGCCAGCAGCCTGAGGACGCAGATGAACACTGAAGCTTTCTTT

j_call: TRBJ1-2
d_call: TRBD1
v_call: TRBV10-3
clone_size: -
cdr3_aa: CANDRVYIYGYTF
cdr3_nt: TGTGCCAACGACAGGGTGTATATCTATGGCTACACCTTC

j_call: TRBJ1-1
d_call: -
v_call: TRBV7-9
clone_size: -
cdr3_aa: CASSLYTLAAMNTEAFF
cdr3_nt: TGTGCCAGCAGCTTATATACATTGGCAGCTATGAACACTGAAGCTTTCTTT

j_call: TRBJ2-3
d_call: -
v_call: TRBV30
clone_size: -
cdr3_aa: CAWSGLSSTDTQYF
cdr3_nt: TGTGCCTGGAGTGGCCTCTCTAGCACAGATACGCAGTATTTT

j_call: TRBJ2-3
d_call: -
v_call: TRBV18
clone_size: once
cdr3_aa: CASSPKGDTQYF
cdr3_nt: TGTGCCAGCTCCCCGAAGGGGGATACGCAGTATTTT

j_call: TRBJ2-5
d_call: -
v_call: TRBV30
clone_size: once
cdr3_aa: CAWSKTGIQETQYF
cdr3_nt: TGTGCCTGGAGTAAAACAGGGATTCAAGAGACCCAGTACTTC

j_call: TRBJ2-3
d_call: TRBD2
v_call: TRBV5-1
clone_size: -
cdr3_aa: CASSLVLAGGTDTQYF
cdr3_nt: TGCGCCAGCAGCTTGGTCCTAGCGGGAGGCACAGATACGCAGTATTTT

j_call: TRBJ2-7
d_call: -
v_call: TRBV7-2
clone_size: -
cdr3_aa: CASSLYFSSYEQYF
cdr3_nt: TGTGCCAGCAGCTTATACTTTAGCTCCTACGAGCAGTACTTC

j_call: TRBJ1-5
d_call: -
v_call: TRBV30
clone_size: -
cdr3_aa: CAWSENGDQPQHF
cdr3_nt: TGTGCCTGGAGTGAGAACGGAGATCAGCCCCAGCATTTT

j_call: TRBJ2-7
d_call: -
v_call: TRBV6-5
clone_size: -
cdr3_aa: CASSLRDASYEQYF
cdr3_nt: TGTGCCAGCAGCCTACGGGACGCTTCCTACGAGCAGTACTTC

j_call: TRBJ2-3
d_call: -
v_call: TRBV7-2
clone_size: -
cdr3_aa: CASSRQDGGTDTQYF
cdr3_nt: TGTGCCAGCAGCCGACAGGATGGAGGGACAGATACGCAGTATTTT

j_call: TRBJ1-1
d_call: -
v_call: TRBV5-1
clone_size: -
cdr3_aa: CASSFQRTLGSTEAFF
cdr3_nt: TGCGCCAGCAGCTTTCAAAGGACACTAGGGAGCACTGAAGCTTTCTTT

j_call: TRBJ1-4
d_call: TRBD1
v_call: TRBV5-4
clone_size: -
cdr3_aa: CASSPGGIDEKLFF
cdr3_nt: TGTGCCAGCAGCCCAGGGGGGATCGATGAAAAACTGTTTTTT

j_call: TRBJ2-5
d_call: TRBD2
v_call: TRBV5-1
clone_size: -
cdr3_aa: CASSLAGGGQETQYF
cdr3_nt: TGCGCCAGCAGCTTGGCGGGAGGGGGTCAAGAGACCCAGTACTTC

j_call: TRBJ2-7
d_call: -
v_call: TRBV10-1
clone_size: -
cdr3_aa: CASSESFRELQGEQYF
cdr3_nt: TGCGCCAGCAGTGAGTCTTTTCGGGAACTTCAAGGCGAGCAGTACTTC

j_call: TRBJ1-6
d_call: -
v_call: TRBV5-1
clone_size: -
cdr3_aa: CASSLAGRSPLHF
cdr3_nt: TGCGCCAGCAGCTTGGCAGGGCGCTCACCCCTCCACTTT

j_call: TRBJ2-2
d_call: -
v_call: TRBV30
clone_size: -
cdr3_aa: CAWSVLGKSTGELFF
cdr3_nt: TGTGCCTGGAGTGTACTCGGGAAGAGCACCGGGGAGCTGTTTTTT

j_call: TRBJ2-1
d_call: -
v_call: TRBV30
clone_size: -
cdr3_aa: CAWSTGSLGEQFF
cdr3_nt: TGTGCCTGGAGTACAGGGTCCCTCGGGGAGCAGTTCTTC

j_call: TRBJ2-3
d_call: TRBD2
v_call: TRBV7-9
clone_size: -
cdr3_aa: CASSSRVAGGQTGTDTQYF
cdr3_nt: TGTGCCAGCAGCTCGCGGGTAGCGGGGGGGCAGACGGGCACAGATACGCAGTATTTT

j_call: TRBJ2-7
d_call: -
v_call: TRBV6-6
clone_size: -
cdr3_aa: CASNSVQGPFYEQYF
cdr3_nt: TGTGCCAGCAACTCCGTGCAGGGACCGTTTTACGAGCAGTACTTC

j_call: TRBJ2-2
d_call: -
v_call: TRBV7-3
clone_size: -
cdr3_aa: CASSLNSRGTGELFF
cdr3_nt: TGTGCCAGCAGCTTAAATTCCCGGGGCACCGGGGAGCTGTTTTTT

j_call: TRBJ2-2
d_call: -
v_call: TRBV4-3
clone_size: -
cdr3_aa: CASSQDFTAYFLDREGTGELFF
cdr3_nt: TGCGCCAGCAGCCAAGATTTCACGGCCTATTTTCTCGACAGAGAGGGGACCGGGGAGCTGTTTTTT

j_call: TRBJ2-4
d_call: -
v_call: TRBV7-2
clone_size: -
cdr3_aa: CASSLEGGTIAVRYF
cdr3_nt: TGTGCCAGCAGCTTAGAGGGGGGAACCATAGCGGTGAGGTACTTC